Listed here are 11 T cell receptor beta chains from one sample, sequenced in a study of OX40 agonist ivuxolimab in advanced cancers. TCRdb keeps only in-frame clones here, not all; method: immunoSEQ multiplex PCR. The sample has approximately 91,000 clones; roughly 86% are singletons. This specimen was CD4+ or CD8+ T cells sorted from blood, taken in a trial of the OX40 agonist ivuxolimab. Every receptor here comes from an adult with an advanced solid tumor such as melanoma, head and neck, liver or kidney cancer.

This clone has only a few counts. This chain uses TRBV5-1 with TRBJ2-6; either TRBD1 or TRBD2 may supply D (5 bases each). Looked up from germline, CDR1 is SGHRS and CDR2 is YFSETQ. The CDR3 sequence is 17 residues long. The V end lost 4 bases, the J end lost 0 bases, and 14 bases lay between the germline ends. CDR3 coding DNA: TGCGCCAGCAGCCCTGTGGGGACCCACTCTGGGGCCAACGTCCTGACTTTC. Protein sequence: CASSPVGTHSGANVLTF. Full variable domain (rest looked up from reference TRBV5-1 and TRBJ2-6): KAGVTQTPRYLIKTRGQQVTLSCSPISGHRSVSWYQQTPGQGLQFLFEYFSETQRNKGNFPGRFSGRQFSNSRSEMNVSTLELGDSALYLCASSPVGTHSGANVLTFGAGSRLTVL.

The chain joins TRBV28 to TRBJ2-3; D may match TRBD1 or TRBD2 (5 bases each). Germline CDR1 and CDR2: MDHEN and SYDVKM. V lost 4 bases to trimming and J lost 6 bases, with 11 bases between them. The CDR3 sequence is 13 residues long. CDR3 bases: TGTGCCAGCAGTTGGTCAGGGAGTGATACGCAGTATTTT. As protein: CASSWSGSDTQYF. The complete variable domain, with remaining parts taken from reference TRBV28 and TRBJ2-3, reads DVKVTQSSRYLVKRTGEKVFLECVQDMDHENMFWYRQDPGLGLRLIYFSYDVKMKEKGDIPEGYSVSREKKERFSLILESASTNQTSMYLCASSWSGSDTQYFGPGTRLTVL.

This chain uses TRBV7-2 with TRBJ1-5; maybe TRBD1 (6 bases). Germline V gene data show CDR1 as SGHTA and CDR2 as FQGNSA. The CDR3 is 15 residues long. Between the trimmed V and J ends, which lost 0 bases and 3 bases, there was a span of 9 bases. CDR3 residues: CASSLAGGHNQPQHF. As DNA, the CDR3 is TGTGCCAGCAGCTTAGCTGGGGGCCACAATCAGCCCCAGCATTTT.

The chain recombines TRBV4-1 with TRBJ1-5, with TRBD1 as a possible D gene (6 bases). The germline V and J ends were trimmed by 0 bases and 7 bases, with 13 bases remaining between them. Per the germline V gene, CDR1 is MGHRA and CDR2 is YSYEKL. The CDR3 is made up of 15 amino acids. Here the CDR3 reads CASSQDSRGRQPQHF. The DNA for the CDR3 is TGCGCCAGCAGCCAAGATAGCAGGGGTCGGCAGCCCCAGCATTTT.

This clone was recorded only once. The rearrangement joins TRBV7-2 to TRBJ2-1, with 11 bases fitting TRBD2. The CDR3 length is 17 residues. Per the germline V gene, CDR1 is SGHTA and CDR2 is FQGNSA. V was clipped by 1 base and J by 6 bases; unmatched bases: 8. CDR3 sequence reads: CASSLVLLAGAGNEQFF. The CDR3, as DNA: TGTGCCAGCAGCTTAGTATTACTAGCGGGAGCGGGCAATGAGCAGTTCTTC.

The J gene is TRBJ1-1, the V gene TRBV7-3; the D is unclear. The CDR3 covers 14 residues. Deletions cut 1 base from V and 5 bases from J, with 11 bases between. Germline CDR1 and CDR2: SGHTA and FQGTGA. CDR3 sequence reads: CASSLNSGRTEAFF. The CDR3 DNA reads TGTGCCAGCAGCTTAAACTCCGGGAGGACTGAAGCTTTCTTT.

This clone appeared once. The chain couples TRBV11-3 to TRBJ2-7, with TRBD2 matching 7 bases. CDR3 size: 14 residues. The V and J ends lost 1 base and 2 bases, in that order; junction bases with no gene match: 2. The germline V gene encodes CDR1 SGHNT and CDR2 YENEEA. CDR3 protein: CASSLGGGAYEQYV. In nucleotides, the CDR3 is TGTGCCAGCAGCTTAGGGGGGGGAGCCTACGAGCAGTACGTC.

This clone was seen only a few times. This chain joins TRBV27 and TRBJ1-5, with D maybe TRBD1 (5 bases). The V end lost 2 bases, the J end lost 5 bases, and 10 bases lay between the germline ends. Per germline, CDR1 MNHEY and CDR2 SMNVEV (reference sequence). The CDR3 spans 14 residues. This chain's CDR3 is CASSLVGRDQPQHF. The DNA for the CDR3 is TGTGCCAGCAGTTTAGTTGGCAGGGATCAGCCCCAGCATTTT.

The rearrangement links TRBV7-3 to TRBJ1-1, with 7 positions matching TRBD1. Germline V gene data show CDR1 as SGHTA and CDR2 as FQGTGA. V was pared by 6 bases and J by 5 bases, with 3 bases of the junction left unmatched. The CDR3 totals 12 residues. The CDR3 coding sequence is TGTGCCAGCAGTCAACAGGGGACTGAAGCTTTCTTT. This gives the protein CASSQQGTEAFF.

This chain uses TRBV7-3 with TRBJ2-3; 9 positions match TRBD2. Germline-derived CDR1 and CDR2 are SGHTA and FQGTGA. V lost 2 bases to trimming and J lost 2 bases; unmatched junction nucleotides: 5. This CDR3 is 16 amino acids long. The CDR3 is CASSLGASGITDTQYF. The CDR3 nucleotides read TGTGCCAGCAGCTTAGGAGCTAGCGGGATCACAGATACGCAGTATTTT.

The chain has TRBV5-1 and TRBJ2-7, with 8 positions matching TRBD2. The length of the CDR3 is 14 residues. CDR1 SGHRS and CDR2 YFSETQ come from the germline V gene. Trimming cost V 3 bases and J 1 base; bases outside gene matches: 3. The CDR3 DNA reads TGCGCCAGCAGCTCAACTAGCGGTTCCTACGAGCAGTACTTC. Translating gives CASSSTSGSYEQYF.